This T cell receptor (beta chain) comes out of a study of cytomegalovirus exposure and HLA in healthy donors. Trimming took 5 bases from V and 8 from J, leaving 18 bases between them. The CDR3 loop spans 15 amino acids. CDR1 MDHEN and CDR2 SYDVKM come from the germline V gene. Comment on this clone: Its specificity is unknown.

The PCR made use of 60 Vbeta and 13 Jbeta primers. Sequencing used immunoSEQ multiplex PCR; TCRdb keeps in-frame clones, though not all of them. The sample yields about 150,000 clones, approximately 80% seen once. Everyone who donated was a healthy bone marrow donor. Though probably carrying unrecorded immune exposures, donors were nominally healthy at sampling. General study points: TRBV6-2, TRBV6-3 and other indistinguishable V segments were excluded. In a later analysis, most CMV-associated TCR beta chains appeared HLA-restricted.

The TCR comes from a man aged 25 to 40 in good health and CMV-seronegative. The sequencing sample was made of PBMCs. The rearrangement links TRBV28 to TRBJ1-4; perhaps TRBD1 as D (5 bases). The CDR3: CASSKGRVGYEKLFF. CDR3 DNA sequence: TGTGCCAGCAGTAAGGGGAGGGTTGGGTACGAAAAACTGTTTTTT.